A selection of T cell receptor beta chains follows, all from one sample in a study of blood T cell repertoires in COVID-19. The repertoire was sequenced with immunoSEQ multiplex PCR; TCRdb's copy has only in-frame clones and lacks some. The profile shows about 210,000 clones, 84% of them singletons. The sequencing sample was made of peripheral blood. Every receptor here comes from a woman older than 75 with COVID-19, enrolled during active disease. Each CDR3 is given with its conserved first and last residue. A D gene is named only where the DNA matches it firmly.

D gene: -
V gene: TRBV5-1
J gene: TRBJ1-1
CDR3 protein: CASSLAGGVNTEAFF
CDR3 DNA: TGCGCCAGCAGCTTGGCGGGGGGAGTGAACACTGAAGCTTTCTTT

D gene: -
V gene: TRBV7-9
J gene: TRBJ1-3
CDR3 protein: CASSPHVDSNSGNTIYF
CDR3 DNA: TGTGCCAGCAGCCCACACGTGGACAGCAACTCTGGAAACACCATATATTTT

D gene: -
V gene: TRBV4-1
J gene: TRBJ1-3
CDR3 protein: CASSRSQGSGNTIYF
CDR3 DNA: TGCGCCAGCAGCCGGTCACAGGGTTCTGGAAACACCATATATTTT

D gene: -
V gene: TRBV6-6
J gene: TRBJ1-2
CDR3 protein: CASSYSVTAYGYTF
CDR3 DNA: TGTGCCAGCAGTTACTCCGTGACAGCCTATGGCTACACCTTC

D gene: TRBD1
V gene: TRBV7-9
J gene: TRBJ1-5
CDR3 protein: CASSPGQGAGQPQHF
CDR3 DNA: TGTGCCAGCAGCCCCGGACAGGGAGCCGGTCAGCCCCAGCATTTT

D gene: TRBD1
V gene: TRBV5-1
J gene: TRBJ1-2
CDR3 protein: CASSLTGDSGGYTF
CDR3 DNA: TGCGCCAGCAGCTTAACAGGGGATTCGGGTGGCTACACCTTC

D gene: TRBD1
V gene: TRBV5-1
J gene: TRBJ1-2
CDR3 protein: CASSLGQGARVGGYTF
CDR3 DNA: TGCGCCAGCAGCTTGGGACAGGGGGCCCGAGTAGGAGGCTACACCTTC

D gene: TRBD2
V gene: TRBV18
J gene: TRBJ2-7
CDR3 protein: CASSPPVAGGRSYEQYF
CDR3 DNA: TGTGCCAGCTCACCACCGGTAGCGGGGGGCCGCTCCTACGAGCAGTACTTC

D gene: TRBD1
V gene: TRBV27
J gene: TRBJ2-3
CDR3 protein: CASRNRGFTDTQYF
CDR3 DNA: TGTGCCAGCAGAAACAGGGGATTCACAGATACGCAGTATTTT

D gene: TRBD1
V gene: TRBV2
J gene: TRBJ1-3
CDR3 protein: CASRDRASGNTIYF
CDR3 DNA: TGTGCCAGCAGGGACAGGGCCTCTGGAAACACCATATATTTT